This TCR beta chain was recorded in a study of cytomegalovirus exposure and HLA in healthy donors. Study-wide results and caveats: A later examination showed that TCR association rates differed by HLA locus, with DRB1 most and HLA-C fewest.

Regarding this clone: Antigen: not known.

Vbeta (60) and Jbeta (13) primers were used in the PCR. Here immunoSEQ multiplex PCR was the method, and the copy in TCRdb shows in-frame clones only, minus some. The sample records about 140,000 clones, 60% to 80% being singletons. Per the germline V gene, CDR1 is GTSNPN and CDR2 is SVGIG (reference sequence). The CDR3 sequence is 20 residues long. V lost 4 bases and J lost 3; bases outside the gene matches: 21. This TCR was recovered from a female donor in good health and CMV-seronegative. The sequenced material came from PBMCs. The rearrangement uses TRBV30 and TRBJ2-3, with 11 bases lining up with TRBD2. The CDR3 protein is CAWISKGLAEGATMTDTQYF. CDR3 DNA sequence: TGTGCCTGGATAAGTAAGGGACTAGCGGAAGGCGCTACGATGACAGATACGCAGTATTTT.